The TCR beta chain described here comes from a study of graft-versus-host responses after intestinal transplantation (dated by TCRdb to the early 2020s). Concerning the study at large: Multivisceral, liver-intestinal, or isolated intestinal transplants were received by the recipients. Anti-thymocyte globulin induction was given to all recipients, followed by maintenance tacrolimus and steroids for approximately 3 years. After intestinal transplantation, graft-versus-host and host-versus-graft alloreactive T cell clones in the graft, circulation and bone marrow were tracked using bulk TCR-beta CDR3 sequencing. To identify alloreactive clones, pre-transplant mixed lymphocyte reaction products were sequenced and compared with unstimulated pre-transplant donor and recipient T cells. A cohort of around 25 intestinal transplant recipients, including one retransplant, was enrolled, and a few patients lacking pretransplant specimens were excluded. A peak of at least 4% donor T cells among recipient peripheral blood mononuclear cells was the definition used for donor T cell macrochimerism. Rather than being sequenced by the commercial service, samples from a few later patients were sequenced in-house on an Illumina MiSeq and processed with MiXCR.

The library was built by means of the immunoSEQ multiplex PCR assay. For most patients, genomic DNA was isolated with the Qiagen DNeasy Blood and Tissue Kit and sent frozen to Adaptive Biotechnologies for TCR sequencing. For most patients, genomic DNA was subjected to high-throughput TCR-beta CDR3 sequencing by Adaptive Biotechnologies. The original pipeline was this. TCR sequencing data for some 19 patients were retrieved from Adaptive's ImmunoSEQ software; three other patients were processed with MiXCR and VDJtools. To correct CD4 versus CD8 sorting errors, sequences present in both subsets at a frequency ratio below 5:1 were removed. CDR3 nucleotide sequences shared by donor and recipient were removed because the origin of these sequences could not be assigned. To count as alloreactive, a clone needed at least 2-fold expansion over unstimulated cells and a minimum CFSE-low frequency of 0.002% (template counts) or 0.001% (read counts). A clone was considered mappable if detected in the sequenced pre-transplant spleen, lymph node, or MLR CFSE-low populations of the donor or recipient. The cumulative frequency of alloreactive clones was calculated as a percentage of all sequences, weighted by copy number. TCRdb limited this immuneACCESS table to in-frame rearrangements with V and J called. A share of clones is missing; checked studies link under half to unresolved V genes, and the rest is unexplained. The D gene and trimming were derived from the DNA, and the V and J assignments and clone size from that table. Here the sample has around 90,000 clones; 92% occur a single time. Around 0.07% of the sample is taken by the ten largest.

In regard to this clone: This receptor's antigen is unknown. There are no base qualities to consult, and no much larger clone falls within one base.

CDR1 and CDR2 were assigned from the germline V gene as MGHRA and YSYEKL. A distance of 10 bases separates the germline ends of V and J, which lose 4 bases and 0 bases respectively. Inclusive of the bounding cysteine and phenylalanine, the CDR3 is 15 residues long. Only the CDR3 part of the read is kept: 45 bases, read in frame from the first base. Broad study findings and their caveats: In the allografts of patients with donor T cell macrochimerism, GvH to HvG T cell clonal ratios were high. GvH clones were detected in recipient bone marrow, and some appeared earlier in ileal mucosa or blood, consistent with an intestinal mucosal origin. The relatively low number and heterogeneity of intestinal transplant patients limited the conclusions. Early after transplant, peak levels of circulating GvH clones were found to be associated with declines in HvG clones.

This specimen's time point label, interpreted: cells obtained before transplantation from donor or recipient. CD3+CD4+ and CD3+CD8+ populations were FACS-sorted from unstimulated pre-transplant donor and recipient cells taken from spleen or lymph nodes. This sequence originates from a human donor who was the organ donor for an intestinal transplant. This chain is built from TRBV4-1 and TRBJ1-3; a tentative D call is TRBD1 (6 bases match). Sequencing was performed on unstimulated CD8+ T cells sorted from spleen or lymph node cells, taken before transplant. This receptor carries the CDR3 CASSRLQGSGNTIYF. At the DNA level, the sequence is TGCGCCAGCAGCCGGCTACAGGGCTCTGGAAACACCATATATTTT.